Below, 19 T cell receptor beta chains from the same sample are listed, as sequenced in a study of vaccination effects on CD4 cells after COVID-19. A roughly 10-day culture period preceded the isolation of CD4+ T cells. TCRdb keeps only in-frame clones here, not all; method: immunoSEQ multiplex PCR. This table holds tens of thousands of clones, about four fifths found once. Antigens for these TCRs are unknown. The source was CD4+ T cells from PBMCs cultured without peptide, collected before COVID-19 vaccination. These TCRs come from a human donor who received a COVID-19 vaccine.

V and J are TRBV5-4 and TRBJ1-2; TRBD1 might be the D (5 bases). With 4 bases removed from V and 4 bases from J, the gap between germline ends came to 17 bases. Per germline, CDR1 SGHNT and CDR2 YYREEE (reference sequence). The CDR3 is 15 residues long. CDR3 in DNA: TGTGCCAGCAGCCCCGTCGACAGAGACATCTATGGCTACACCTTC. Translating it yields CASSPVDRDIYGYTF.

The chain recombines TRBV24-1 with TRBJ2-5; 11 nucleotides match TRBD2. The CDR3 covers 15 residues. The J segment lost 3 bases and the V segment lost 2 bases, leaving 1 base of the junction unmatched. CDR1 and CDR2 from the germline V gene are KGHDR and SFDVKD. The CDR3 coding sequence is TGTGCCACCAGTGATTCACTAGCGGGGGAAGAGACCCAGTACTTC. The encoded protein is CATSDSLAGEETQYF.

The chain employs TRBV4-2 and TRBJ2-1; D is unresolved. Trimming removed 1 base from V and 2 bases from J, with 12 bases in between. Germline CDR1 is LGHNA and CDR2 is YNFKEQ. The CDR3 is 16 amino acids. CDR3 protein: CASSQGTAHTYNEQFF. The CDR3 DNA is TGTGCCAGCAGCCAAGGGACCGCCCATACCTACAATGAGCAGTTCTTC.

The J gene is TRBJ1-2, the V gene TRBV4-2; D remains unclear. The CDR3 has 16 amino acids. The V end was cut by 0 bases, the J end by 4 bases, with 15 bases between. Germline CDR1 LGHNA, CDR2 YNFKEQ. For the CDR3, the DNA is TGTGCCAGCAGCCAAGAGACACACAGCATCATCTATGGCTACACCTTC. Amino acids: CASSQETHSIIYGYTF.

CDR3 bases: TGTGCCATCAGTACCACAGGGGTTCCTGGAAACACCATATATTTT. The encoded protein is CAISTTGVPGNTIYF. The J gene is TRBJ1-3, the V gene TRBV10-3, with 7 nucleotides matching TRBD1. The CDR3 has 15 amino acids. From germline, CDR1 is ENHRY and CDR2 SYGVKD. Trimming cost V 5 bases and J 2 bases; bases outside gene matches: 6.

The chain uses TRBV5-1 and TRBJ1-1, with D unresolved. The CDR3 loop spans 14 amino acids. Germline values: CDR1 SGHRS, CDR2 YFSETQ. Trimming removed 4 bases from V and 1 base from J, with 11 bases in between. In DNA form, the CDR3 reads TGCGCCAGCAGCCCCCGCCGGGAGAACACTGAAGCTTTCTTT. Encoded protein: CASSPRRENTEAFF.

The gene calls are TRBV5-4 and TRBJ1-5; 7 bases align to TRBD1. Unmatched junction bases numbered 6, after V lost 0 bases and J lost 6 bases. The V gene's germline CDR1 is SGHNT and CDR2 YYREEE (reference sequence). The CDR3 has 15 residues. The CDR3 loop reads CASSLDRGDRQPQHF. CDR3 nucleotide sequence: TGTGCCAGCAGCTTGGACAGGGGCGACCGTCAGCCCCAGCATTTT.

The chain joins TRBV19 to TRBJ2-2, with D possibly being TRBD2 (6 bases). The CDR3 spans 14 residues. V was cut by 7 bases and J by 5 bases, with 14 bases left in between. The V gene's germline CDR1 is LNHDA and CDR2 SQIVND (reference sequence). In DNA, the CDR3 is TGTGCCAGTACTAGCCGGGGAGGTACCGGGGAGCTGTTTTTT. This gives the protein CASTSRGGTGELFF.

The chain carries TRBV20-1 and TRBJ1-5; D gene unclear. The germline V gene has CDR1 DFQATT and CDR2 SNEGSKA (reference sequence). The ends were cut back, 3 bases at V and 0 bases at J, with 15 bases in the middle. The CDR3 sequence is 16 residues long. CDR3 sequence reads: CSASPLTSDSNQPQHF. The CDR3 DNA sequence: TGCAGTGCTAGTCCCCTGACATCTGATAGCAATCAGCCCCAGCATTTT.

As to this clone: One base away lies a much larger clone, so this may be a sequencing read error. This chain links TRBV25-1 with TRBJ1-1, with a possible D match to TRBD1 (6 bases). The CDR3 length is 13 residues. Trimming cost V 6 bases and J 4 bases, with 12 bases left between them. Germline loops: CDR1 MGHDK, CDR2 SYGVNS. In DNA, the CDR3 is TGTGCCAGCAGCCCGAGAGGGGGCACTGAAGCTTTCTTT. This gives the protein CASSPRGGTEAFF. Supplemented by reference TRBV25-1 and TRBJ1-1, the full variable domain reads EADIYQTPRYLVIGTGKKITLECSQTMGHDKMYWYQQDPGMELHLIHYSYGVNSTEKGDLSSESTVSRIRTEHFPLTLESARPSHTSQYLCASSPRGGTEAFFGQGTRLTVV.

V gene TRBV6-2 or TRBV6-3 combines with J gene TRBJ2-2; TRBD1 matches at 8 bases. Trimming removed 1 base from V and 3 bases from J; junction bases left unmatched: 10. This CDR3 region has 18 residues. Germline lookup yields CDR1 MNHEY and CDR2 SVGEGT. The chain's CDR3 is CASSYLILIQGDTGELFF. In nucleotides, the CDR3 is TGTGCCAGCAGTTACTTAATTCTTATACAGGGGGACACCGGGGAGCTGTTTTTT.

This chain links TRBV14 with TRBJ1-1; no firm D call. The CDR3 is 13 residues long. Trimming removed 5 bases from V and 3 bases from J, with 10 bases in between. Per the germline V gene, CDR1 is SGHDN and CDR2 is FVKESK. DNA for the CDR3: TGTGCCAGCAGCACCGGGCCCTACACTGAAGCTTTCTTT. Protein product: CASSTGPYTEAFF.

This chain joins TRBV4-1 and TRBJ1-5, with 7 bases identical to TRBD1. V lost 5 bases and J lost 6; bases outside the gene matches: 13. CDR1 and CDR2 from the germline V gene are MGHRA and YSYEKL. The CDR3 contains 16 residues. The DNA of the CDR3 is TGCGCCAGCAGCTCCCTTCCTCGAGGGGGCGGTCAGCCCCAGCATTTT. Its translation is CASSSLPRGGGQPQHF.

J is TRBJ2-4 and V is TRBV7-2; TRBD2 matches at 13 bases. The germline CDR1 and CDR2 sequences are SGHTA and FQGNSA. There are 15 residues in the CDR3. The V segment lost 6 bases and the J segment 6 bases; nucleotides outside the gene matches: 5. CDR3 DNA sequence: TGTGCCAGCAGGATGGGACTAGCGGGAATAAACATTCAGTACTTC. Its protein is CASRMGLAGINIQYF.

This clone came up once. The V gene is TRBV19, the J gene TRBJ1-2, with 7 bases that match TRBD1. There are 15 residues in the CDR3. CDR1 is LNHDA and CDR2 is SQIVND in the germline V gene (reference sequence). The V gene end was trimmed by 7 bases and the J gene end by 4 bases; junction bases not matched to a gene: 12. CDR3 nucleotides: TGTGCCAGTACCCTTCTCGCGGCAGGGGGCTATGGCTACACCTTC. Encoded protein: CASTLLAAGGYGYTF.

This clone was detected a few times. The chain joins TRBV19 to TRBJ1-5, with D unresolved. The CDR3 loop spans 15 amino acids. V lost 3 bases to trimming and J lost 4 bases, with 13 bases between them. CDR1 and CDR2 (germline): LNHDA, SQIVND (reference sequence). The CDR3 spells CASSMGWQINQPQHF. The CDR3 DNA reads as TGTGCCAGTAGTATGGGTTGGCAGATTAATCAGCCCCAGCATTTT.

This rearrangement joins TRBV20-1 to TRBJ1-5; a weak D match, TRBD1 (6 bases). Germline V gives CDR1 DFQATT, CDR2 SNEGSKA (reference sequence). The CDR3 totals 15 residues. Trimming left V 3 bases short and J 7 bases short, with 19 bases between. CDR3 amino acids: CSASRTGGRGQPQHF. The CDR3 nucleotides read TGCAGTGCTAGTCGAACCGGGGGGCGAGGGCAGCCCCAGCATTTT.

This clone was found a few times. This rearrangement joins TRBV6-1 to TRBJ1-5; D not resolved. V lost 3 bases, J lost 7 bases, and 4 bases lay in between. The CDR3 length is 11 residues. The V gene's germline CDR1 is MNHNS and CDR2 SASEGT. The CDR3 nucleotides are TGTGCCAGCAGTGAGGTCCAGCCCCAGCATTTT. Translated, it gives CASSEVQPQHF.

CDR3 coding DNA: TGTGCCAGCAGCTTCAAATTGGGACAGTACTTGTGTGAAGCTTTCTTT. Translated: CASSFKLGQYLCEAFF. This chain connects TRBV11-2 to TRBJ1-1; 7 nucleotides line up with TRBD1. This CDR3 has 16 amino acids. After removal of 3 bases from V and 7 bases from J, the junction contained 14 bases not matched to a gene. Germline values: CDR1 SGHAT, CDR2 FQNNGV.